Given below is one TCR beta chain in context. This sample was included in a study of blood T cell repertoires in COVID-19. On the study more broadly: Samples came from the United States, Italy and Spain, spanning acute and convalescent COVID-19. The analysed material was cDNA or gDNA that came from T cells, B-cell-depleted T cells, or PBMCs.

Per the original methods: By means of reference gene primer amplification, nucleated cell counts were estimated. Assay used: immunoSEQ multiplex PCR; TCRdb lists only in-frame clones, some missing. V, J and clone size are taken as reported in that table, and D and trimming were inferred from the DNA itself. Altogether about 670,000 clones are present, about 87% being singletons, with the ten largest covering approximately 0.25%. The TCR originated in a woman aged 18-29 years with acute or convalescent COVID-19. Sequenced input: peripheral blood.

The CDR3 nucleotides are TGTGCCAGCAGTTACGAGCGGGGCCCCTACGAGCAGTACTTC. It is translated as CASSYERGPYEQYF. The chain employs TRBV6-2 or TRBV6-3 and TRBJ2-7; 7 bases line up with TRBD2. V gave up 2 bases and J gave up 2 bases; unmatched junction bases: 3. In germline, CDR1 is MNHEY, CDR2 SVGEGT. This CDR3 comprises 14 residues.